This TCR beta chain was documented in a study of blood T cell repertoires in COVID-19. Germline assignment: CDR1 SNHLY and CDR2 FYNNEI. The CDR3 has 18 amino acids. V dropped 0 bases and J dropped 4; count of bases not matched to a gene: 5. Some clones are missing from TCRdb's copy, which holds only in-frame ones; the method was immunoSEQ multiplex PCR. This sample has 290,000 or so clones, with around 89% found just once. The origin of this receptor is a woman aged 18-35 years with acute COVID-19. The gene calls are TRBV2 and TRBJ2-1; 14 positions agree with TRBD2. The sequencing sample was made of PBMCs or T cells enriched from blood (not recorded which). As DNA, the CDR3 is TGTGCCAGCAGTGAAGCGACTAGCGGGAGGGCCTTATACAATGAGCAGTTCTTC. It translates to CASSEATSGRALYNEQFF.